What follows are 19 T cell receptor beta chains derived from one specimen sequenced in a study of blood T cell repertoires in COVID-19. Here immunoSEQ multiplex PCR was the method, and the copy in TCRdb shows in-frame clones only, minus some. The table has approximately 61,000 clones, approximately 80% seen once; the top ten hold roughly 10%. The sample taken for sequencing was peripheral blood. The receptor source for this set is a man aged 45-65 years with COVID-19, enrolled during active disease.

By proportion, this clone is medium-sized. This chain joins TRBV9 and TRBJ2-7, with D possibly being TRBD2 (6 bases). The ends were cut back, 6 bases at V and 1 base at J, with 17 bases in the middle. The germline gives CDR1 SGDLS, CDR2 YYNGEE. This CDR3 spans 15 amino acids. As DNA, the CDR3 is TGTGCCAGCAACCGTTTCGGCGGGACGTCCTACGAGCAGTACTTC. Translated: CASNRFGGTSYEQYF.

This clone has only one observation. The chain is built from TRBV19 and TRBJ1-1; D may be TRBD1 (6 bases). V was shortened by 6 bases and J by 5 bases, with 10 bases between the two germline ends. The CDR3 totals 12 residues. Germline CDR1 is LNHDA and CDR2 is SQIVND (reference sequence). This chain's CDR3 is CASRRGSTEAFF. The CDR3 region has the DNA TGTGCCAGTAGGAGGGGGTCAACTGAAGCTTTCTTT.

This sequence joins TRBV28 and TRBJ2-3; tentative D call: TRBD1 (6 bases). The CDR3 contains 14 residues. The germline V gene encodes CDR1 MDHEN and CDR2 SYDVKM. Trimming stripped 6 bases from V and 5 bases from J, with 15 bases between. The CDR3 region has the DNA TGTGCCAGCAGGCCTTCAGGGGTTGGAGATACGCAGTATTTT. It codes for CASRPSGVGDTQYF.

The chain employs TRBV7-9 and TRBJ2-7; TRBD1 matches at 10 bases. This CDR3 comprises 15 residues. With V trimmed by 1 base and J by 0 bases, 0 bases remained unmatched. Per germline, CDR1 SEHNR and CDR2 FQNEAQ (reference sequence). The CDR3 spells CASSLGDRGSYEQYF. CDR3 in DNA: TGTGCCAGCAGCTTAGGGGACAGGGGCTCCTACGAGCAGTACTTC.

V gene TRBV6-6 combines with J gene TRBJ2-5, with D perhaps TRBD1 (8 bases). The length of the CDR3 is 16 residues. The V gene lost 6 bases and the J gene lost 4 bases, with 21 bases spanning the gap. In germline, CDR1 is MNHNY, CDR2 SVGAGI (reference sequence). CDR3 sequence: CASSKTAQGGGETQYF. The CDR3, as DNA: TGTGCCAGCAGCAAAACGGCACAGGGGGGGGGAGAGACCCAGTACTTC.

The J gene is TRBJ2-2, the V gene TRBV19; 10 positions match TRBD1. J lost 8 bases, V lost 5 bases, and 5 bases had no gene match. Germline lookup yields CDR1 LNHDA and CDR2 SQIVND (reference sequence). The CDR3 is made up of 14 amino acids. The CDR3, as DNA: TGTGCCAGTAGTGCGGGACAGGGGCTGGGGGAGCTGTTTTTT. This gives the protein CASSAGQGLGELFF.

This clone was seen more than once but under ten times. The chain employs TRBV19 and TRBJ1-5, with TRBD1 matching over 7 bases. Germline V gene lookup returns CDR1 LNHDA and CDR2 SQIVND (reference sequence). The CDR3 contains 14 residues. J gave up 6 bases and V 3 bases, and 5 bases lay outside the gene matches. CDR3 sequence reads: CASSITGEGQPQHF. Here the CDR3 DNA reads TGTGCCAGTAGTATTACAGGGGAAGGTCAGCCCCAGCATTTT.

The J gene is TRBJ2-2, the V gene TRBV7-3; 10 nucleotides line up with TRBD1. J gave up 5 bases and V 5 bases, and 8 bases lay outside the gene matches. This CDR3 has 16 amino acids. Germline V gene sequence: CDR1 SGHTA, CDR2 FQGTGA. CDR3 sequence: CASSPRQGAGTGELFF. CDR3 in DNA: TGTGCCAGCAGCCCCCGACAGGGGGCAGGAACCGGGGAGCTGTTTTTT.

The chain carries TRBV11-2 and TRBJ1-1, with D possibly being TRBD1 (6 bases). The CDR3 totals 15 residues. V was clipped by 2 bases and J by 0 bases, with 10 bases between them. CDR1 is SGHAT and CDR2 is FQNNGV in the germline V gene. CDR3 DNA: TGTGCCAGCAGCTTAAGTGGGACAATGAACACTGAAGCTTTCTTT. Encoded protein: CASSLSGTMNTEAFF.

The chain combines TRBV16 with TRBJ2-4, with TRBD2 matching 11 bases. This CDR3 comprises 14 residues. Germline trimming cut 5 bases from V and 6 bases from J; bases unmatched to any gene: 3. The V gene's germline CDR1 is KGHSY and CDR2 FQNENV. The DNA for the CDR3 is TGTGCCAGCAGCGAAACTAGCGGGAGAAACATTCAGTACTTC. This translates into CASSETSGRNIQYF.

The gene calls are TRBV27 and TRBJ1-1, with no clear D. V was pared by 6 bases and J by 0 bases, with 17 bases between. Germline V gene data show CDR1 as MNHEY and CDR2 as SMNVEV (reference sequence). The CDR3 runs 16 residues. The CDR3, as DNA: TGTGCCAGCAGCTCCGCGGGCCTCCAACTGAACACTGAAGCTTTCTTT. Residues: CASSSAGLQLNTEAFF.

The chain has TRBV6-1 and TRBJ1-3, with D tentatively TRBD1 (6 bases). CDR1 is MNHNS and CDR2 is SASEGT in the germline V gene. V shed 0 bases and J shed 0 bases, with 12 bases lying between them. The CDR3 totals 17 residues. In nucleotides, the CDR3 is TGTGCCAGCAGTGAAGCGGGGGCAGCCAGCTCTGGAAACACCATATATTTT. This translates into CASSEAGAASSGNTIYF.

The chain couples TRBV9 to TRBJ1-1; D not resolved. Germline CDR1 is SGDLS and CDR2 is YYNGEE. The CDR3 is made up of 13 amino acids. The V and J ends lost 3 bases and 8 bases respectively, with 14 bases between them. CDR3 amino acids: CASSGGREAEAFF. In DNA, the CDR3 is TGTGCCAGCAGCGGAGGGAGGGAGGCGGAAGCTTTCTTT.

This chain links TRBV3-1 (or the pseudogene TRBV3-2) with TRBJ1-1; 10 nucleotides align to TRBD1. Germline V CDR1 and CDR2: LGHDT, YNNKEL (reference sequence). CDR3 size: 15 residues. After removal of 2 bases from V and 3 bases from J, the junction contained 3 bases not matched to a gene. CDR3: CASSQWTGGYTEAFF. Written as DNA, the CDR3 is TGTGCCAGCAGCCAATGGACAGGGGGATACACTGAAGCTTTCTTT.

This rearrangement joins TRBV4-2 to TRBJ1-5; a possible D gene is TRBD1 (5 bases). CDR1 and CDR2 from the germline V gene are LGHNA and YNFKEQ. V was clipped by 4 bases and J by 1 base, with 11 bases between them. The CDR3 runs 15 residues. The CDR3, as DNA: TGTGCCAGCAGCCTTATGCGGGACAGCAATCAGCCCCAGCATTTT. Its translation: CASSLMRDSNQPQHF.

This rearrangement joins TRBV5-5 to TRBJ1-5; D is undetermined. The CDR3 is 16 amino acids. The germline gives CDR1 SGHKS, CDR2 YYEKEE (reference sequence). V lost 0 bases and J 3 bases, leaving 13 bases between the germline ends. This CDR3 is CASSLGYLTFNQPQHF. CDR3 DNA: TGTGCCAGCAGCTTGGGTTATTTGACATTCAATCAGCCCCAGCATTTT.

This sequence joins TRBV19 and TRBJ2-7, with TRBD1 identical over 8 bases. Losses at the gene ends were 9 bases for V and 7 bases for J; bases not matched to a gene: 8. Looked up from germline, CDR1 is LNHDA and CDR2 is SQIVND (reference sequence). This CDR3 contains 12 residues. CDR3 sequence (DNA): TGTGCCAGCTCAGGGGGCGCTGGGGAGCAGTACTTC. Translation: CASSGGAGEQYF.

This clone was counted between two and nine times. The chain employs TRBV19 and TRBJ1-3; possible D gene TRBD1, 5 bases. The CDR3 has 17 amino acids. Deletions cut 5 bases from V and 1 base from J, with 18 bases between. In germline, CDR1 is LNHDA, CDR2 SQIVND (reference sequence). Here the CDR3 DNA reads TGTGCCAGTAGTGTCGGGGGTGCCTCCAGGTCTGGAAACACCATATATTTT. It is translated as CASSVGGASRSGNTIYF. Drawing the rest from reference TRBV19 and TRBJ1-3, the complete variable domain is DGGITQSPKYLFRKEGQNVTLSCEQNLNHDAMYWYRQDPGQGLRLIYYSQIVNDFQKGDIAEGYSVSREKKESFPLTVTSAQKNPTAFYLCASSVGGASRSGNTIYFGEGSWLTVV.

The chain couples TRBV28 to TRBJ2-6; D is perhaps TRBD1 (5 bases). Germline V lookup: CDR1 MDHEN, CDR2 SYDVKM. CDR3 length equals 15 residues. V lost 4 bases and J 0 bases, leaving 7 bases between the germline ends. The CDR3: CASSSRVSGANVLTF. The DNA for the CDR3 is TGTGCCAGCAGTTCCAGGGTCTCTGGGGCCAACGTCCTGACTTTC.